Below are 14 T cell receptor beta chains sequenced from a single sample in a study of neurological immune-mediated disorders. Via MiXCR, TCRdb re-called the 5' RACE reads, giving one row per CDR3 protein. Of fewer than 60,000 distinct CDR3 sequences listed, about 3.7% are singletons. The sample consisted of PBMCs. These receptors were collected from a man aged 55 to 70 with multiple sclerosis.

This clonotype was seen ten or more times. This CDR3 is CSARYNEQFF. In DNA form, the CDR3 reads TGCAGTGCAAGATACAATGAGCAGTTCTTC. The chain joins TRBV20-1 to TRBJ2-1; D is uncertain. V lost 6 bases and J lost 4, with 4 bases in between. This CDR3 contains 10 residues. Germline-derived CDR1 and CDR2 are DFQATT and SNEGSKA (reference sequence).

In the case of this clonotype: Just one base apart from a much larger clone, this may be a read error. This chain joins TRBV5-1 and TRBJ2-2; the match to TRBD2 covers 7 bases. The germline CDR1 and CDR2 sequences are SGHRS and YFSETQ. V lost 3 bases to trimming and J lost 7 bases; unmatched junction nucleotides: 6. The CDR3 contains 14 residues. CDR3 sequence: CASSSTSRVGELFF. CDR3 nucleotides: TGCGCCAGCAGCTCGACTAGCCGGGTCGGGGAGCTGTTTTTT.

This clonotype was recorded at least ten times. The CDR3 loop is CASSPMQGPYQNTEAFF. CDR3 bases: TGCGCCAGCAGCCCCATGCAGGGGCCATACCAGAACACTGAAGCTTTCTTT. V and J are TRBV5-1 and TRBJ1-1; TRBD1 is a possible D gene (6 bases). There are 17 residues in the CDR3. Per the germline V gene, CDR1 is SGHRS and CDR2 is YFSETQ. Trimming took 4 bases from V and 1 from J, leaving 20 bases between them.

In its sample, this clonotype was seen many times. The V and J genes are TRBV6-6 and TRBJ2-3, with D unclear. The CDR3 contains 14 residues. The V end was cut by 0 bases, the J end by 6 bases, with 10 bases between. Germline assignment: CDR1 MNHNY and CDR2 SVGAGI (reference sequence). DNA for the CDR3: TGTGCCAGCAGTTACTCTGGGGTTGCGGATACGCAGTATTTT. The encoded protein is CASSYSGVADTQYF.

This clonotype was counted many times. The chain is built from TRBV5-1 and TRBJ2-2; no definite D call. Germline CDR1 and CDR2: SGHRS and YFSETQ. This CDR3 is built from 14 residues. V shed 2 bases and J shed 2 bases, with 7 bases lying between them. CDR3 sequence: CASSLRRNTGELFF. The CDR3 bases are TGCGCCAGCAGCTTAAGGAGAAACACCGGGGAGCTGTTTTTT.

This clonotype was counted ten times or more. The chain recombines TRBV14 with TRBJ2-4; TRBD1 matches at 8 bases. The CDR3 is 14 residues long. The germline V gene encodes CDR1 SGHDN and CDR2 FVKESK. The V and J ends lost 4 bases and 6 bases, in that order; junction bases with no gene match: 5. The CDR3 is CASSPDRVGNIQYF. CDR3 nucleotides: TGTGCCAGCAGCCCGGACAGGGTAGGAAACATTCAGTACTTC.

The table lists this clonotype with many counts. The chain has TRBV5-6 and TRBJ2-5; D gene unclear. V was cut by 7 bases and J by 2 bases, with 12 bases left in between. CDR1 and CDR2 from the germline V gene are SGHDT and YYEEEE. The CDR3 is made up of 13 amino acids. CDR3 loop: CASWVVGQETQYF. CDR3 nucleotides: TGTGCCAGCTGGGTTGTGGGGCAAGAGACCCAGTACTTC.

This clonotype is medium-sized by share. The genes are TRBV5-6 and TRBJ2-7; possibly TRBD1 for D (5 bases). CDR3 length: 12 amino acids. The ends were cut back, 2 bases at V and 7 bases at J, with 10 bases in the middle. Germline assignment: CDR1 SGHDT and CDR2 YYEEEE. The CDR3: CASSFKGFEQYF. DNA of the CDR3: TGTGCCAGCAGCTTTAAGGGGTTTGAGCAGTACTTC.

The CDR3 nucleotides read TGTGCCAGCAGCCCAGGTCCACTTGGCTCCTACGAGCAGTACTTC. It is translated as CASSPGPLGSYEQYF. This chain links TRBV14 with TRBJ2-7, with D unresolved. The V end was cut by 4 bases, the J end by 0 bases, with 13 bases between. This CDR3 has 15 residues. CDR1 and CDR2 from the germline V gene are SGHDN and FVKESK.

Many counts were recorded for this clonotype. The genes are TRBV20-1 and TRBJ2-2, with D unresolved. This CDR3 spans 16 amino acids. V lost 1 base, J lost 1 base, and 13 bases lay in between. CDR1 is DFQATT, CDR2 SNEGSKA, per germline (reference sequence). The CDR3 is CSARVDKRLNTGELFF. The CDR3 DNA is TGCAGTGCTAGAGTCGATAAAAGGCTGAACACCGGGGAGCTGTTTTTT.

The rearrangement uses TRBV20-1 and TRBJ2-1, with a weak D call TRBD2 (6 bases). There are 14 residues in the CDR3. The ends were cut back, 2 bases at V and 8 bases at J, with 16 bases in the middle. Per germline, CDR1 DFQATT and CDR2 SNEGSKA (reference sequence). The CDR3 DNA sequence: TGCAGTGCTAGATCTGGGGGGAGGCGCGATGAGCAGTTCTTC. It is translated as CSARSGGRRDEQFF.

This clonotype was detected ten times or more. The genes are TRBV21-1 and TRBJ2-5; the D segment call TRBD2 is taken from the table without a DNA check. TRBV21-1 is a pseudogene. The CDR3 extends over 17 amino acids. The CDR3 here is CASSKEYTSGSRKTQYF. The CDR3, as DNA: TGTGCCAGCAGCAAAGAATATACTAGCGGGAGTAGGAAGACCCAGTACTTC.

This clonotype is medium-sized by share. The chain carries TRBV10-3 and TRBJ2-5; 8 bases align to TRBD2. Germline CDR1 is ENHRY and CDR2 is SYGVKD. Trimming removed 6 bases from V and 4 bases from J; junction bases left unmatched: 13. The CDR3 spans 16 residues. This CDR3 is CAISGRADHGAETQYF. CDR3 sequence (DNA): TGTGCCATCAGCGGGAGGGCCGATCATGGGGCAGAGACCCAGTACTTC.

This clonotype has a count of ten or more. The chain carries TRBV5-1 and TRBJ1-1, with D tentatively TRBD1 (6 bases). Germline V lookup: CDR1 SGHRS, CDR2 YFSETQ. Trimming shortened V by 4 bases and J by 5 bases, and 18 bases separated the two germline ends. The CDR3 covers 15 residues. The CDR3 coding sequence is TGCGCCAGCAGCCAGGACAGCCCAGGACCAACTGAAGCTTTCTTT. This encodes CASSQDSPGPTEAFF.